These T cell receptor beta chains were read from a single sample in a study of T-cell reconstitution after alpha-beta-depleted transplantation in children. TCRdb independently ran MiXCR on the PCR reads; one entry per CDR3 protein. The data contain around 200,000 distinct CDR3 sequences, approximately 10% of them seen just once; the ten biggest clones take up about 28%. Sequences were derived from PBMCs, sampled before TCRalphabeta/CD19-depleted stem cell transplant. All receptors derive from a child in the first two years of life with acute myeloid leukemia, due to receive a stem cell transplant. CDR3s include the opening cysteine and the closing phenylalanine or tryptophan. Fields, in order: J gene, V gene, D gene, clone size, CDR3 protein, CDR3 DNA. A D gene is named only where the DNA matches it firmly. Size values are once, few and many counts, or a class for expanded clones, and some rows have none.

j_call: TRBJ2-7; v_call: TRBV12-3/TRBV12-4; d_call: NA; clone_size: many; cdr3_aa: CASKLRGLEQYF; cdr3_nt: TGTGCCAGCAAGCTCCGTGGTTTGGAGCAGTACTTC
j_call: TRBJ2-7; v_call: TRBV5-1; d_call: TRBD2; clone_size: many; cdr3_aa: CASSLTLAGSYEQYF; cdr3_nt: TGTGCCAGCAGCTTAACACTAGCGGGCTCCTACGAGCAGTACTTC
j_call: TRBJ2-7; v_call: TRBV5-1; d_call: TRBD1; clone_size: many; cdr3_aa: CASSVGAGTGTYEQYF; cdr3_nt: TGCGCCAGCAGTGTGGGGGCCGGGACAGGGACCTACGAGCAGTACTTC
j_call: TRBJ2-2; v_call: TRBV27; d_call: TRBD2; clone_size: many; cdr3_aa: CASSSPGLAGGELFF; cdr3_nt: TGTGCCAGCAGTTCCCCCGGACTAGCGGGTGGGGAGCTGTTTTTT
j_call: TRBJ2-5; v_call: TRBV28; d_call: NA; clone_size: NA; cdr3_aa: CASSSLGRPQETQYF; cdr3_nt: TGTGCCAGCAGTTCGCTCGGGCGGCCTCAAGAGACCCAGTACTTC
j_call: TRBJ2-6; v_call: TRBV28; d_call: NA; clone_size: many; cdr3_aa: CASGGTVLSGANVLTF; cdr3_nt: TGTGCCAGCGGGGGGACAGTTCTCTCTGGGGCCAACGTCCTGACTTTC
j_call: TRBJ2-1; v_call: TRBV7-9; d_call: TRBD2; clone_size: many; cdr3_aa: CASSSRDYYYNEQFF; cdr3_nt: TGTGCCAGCAGCTCAAGGGACTATTACTACAATGAGCAGTTCTTC
j_call: TRBJ2-7; v_call: TRBV11-2; d_call: NA; clone_size: many; cdr3_aa: CASSFEPSAYEQYF; cdr3_nt: TGTGCCAGCAGCTTTGAGCCTAGCGCATACGAGCAGTACTTC
j_call: TRBJ2-1; v_call: TRBV20-1; d_call: NA; clone_size: many; cdr3_aa: CSASVGSSYNEQFF; cdr3_nt: TGCAGTGCCTCCGTCGGGAGCTCCTACAATGAGCAGTTCTTC
j_call: TRBJ2-4; v_call: TRBV4-3; d_call: TRBD1; clone_size: few; cdr3_aa: CASSQTGGKNIQYF; cdr3_nt: TGCGCCAGCAGCCAAACAGGGGGCAAAAACATTCAGTACTTC
j_call: TRBJ2-3; v_call: TRBV28; d_call: NA; clone_size: few; cdr3_aa: CASSRGAGVDTQYF; cdr3_nt: TGTGCCAGCAGCCGGGGGGCTGGAGTAGATACGCAGTATTTT
j_call: TRBJ1-3; v_call: TRBV24-1; d_call: TRBD1; clone_size: many; cdr3_aa: CATSDSGTGDGNTIYF; cdr3_nt: TGTGCCACCAGTGATTCCGGGACAGGGGACGGAAACACCATATATTTT
j_call: TRBJ1-1; v_call: TRBV7-8; d_call: NA; clone_size: many; cdr3_aa: CASSLQRSDTEAFF; cdr3_nt: TGTGCCAGCAGCCTCCAGAGAAGTGACACTGAAGCTTTCTTT
j_call: TRBJ1-5; v_call: TRBV28; d_call: NA; clone_size: NA; cdr3_aa: CASSSPRGPGDNQPQHF; cdr3_nt: TGTGCCAGCAGTTCCCCACGAGGGCCAGGGGATAATCAGCCCCAGCATTTT
j_call: TRBJ2-1; v_call: TRBV12-3/TRBV12-4; d_call: NA; clone_size: many; cdr3_aa: CASSSHPRNEQFF; cdr3_nt: TGTGCCAGCAGTTCCCACCCTAGGAATGAGCAGTTCTTC
j_call: TRBJ1-5; v_call: TRBV28; d_call: NA; clone_size: many; cdr3_aa: CASRTGDQPQHF; cdr3_nt: TGTGCCAGCAGAACGGGGGATCAGCCCCAGCATTTT
j_call: TRBJ2-1; v_call: TRBV29-1; d_call: TRBD1; clone_size: many; cdr3_aa: CSVGRDRNYNEQFF; cdr3_nt: TGCAGCGTTGGCCGGGACAGAAACTACAATGAGCAGTTCTTC
j_call: TRBJ2-2; v_call: TRBV30; d_call: NA; clone_size: NA; cdr3_aa: CAWMNFLTRGPKTGELFF; cdr3_nt: TGTGCCTGGATGAATTTTCTCACCCGTGGACCGAAAACCGGGGAGCTGTTTTTT
j_call: TRBJ1-1; v_call: TRBV4-1; d_call: NA; clone_size: few; cdr3_aa: CASSQDLARGGIEAFF; cdr3_nt: TGCGCCAGCAGCCAAGATTTGGCCAGGGGTGGAATTGAAGCTTTCTTT
j_call: TRBJ2-1; v_call: TRBV21-1; d_call: NA; clone_size: many; cdr3_aa: CASSKVRGVSSYNEQFF; cdr3_nt: TGTGCCAGCAGCAAAGTACGGGGCGTGAGCTCCTACAATGAGCAGTTCTTC
j_call: TRBJ2-1; v_call: TRBV5-1; d_call: NA; clone_size: many; cdr3_aa: CASSFGNSVSTVYEQFF; cdr3_nt: TGCGCCAGCAGCTTCGGTAATAGCGTCTCAACGGTCTATGAGCAGTTCTTC
j_call: TRBJ1-2; v_call: TRBV7-2; d_call: NA; clone_size: many; cdr3_aa: CASSLDVGYGYTF; cdr3_nt: TGTGCCAGCAGCTTAGATGTGGGGTATGGCTACACCTTC
j_call: TRBJ2-1; v_call: TRBV7-9; d_call: TRBD2; clone_size: few; cdr3_aa: CASSSREGRQFF; cdr3_nt: TGTGCCAGCAGCTCAAGGGAGGGACGGCAGTTCTTC
j_call: TRBJ2-7; v_call: TRBV9; d_call: NA; clone_size: many; cdr3_aa: CASSVEADSRNEQYF; cdr3_nt: TGTGCCAGCAGCGTAGAGGCGGACAGCCGTAACGAGCAGTACTTC
j_call: TRBJ2-7; v_call: TRBV29-1; d_call: TRBD1; clone_size: many; cdr3_aa: CSVAGRQGRYEQYF; cdr3_nt: TGCAGCGTCGCCGGTAGACAGGGAAGGTATGAGCAGTACTTC
j_call: TRBJ2-1; v_call: TRBV11-3; d_call: NA; clone_size: many; cdr3_aa: CASSLAGGNEQFF; cdr3_nt: TGTGCCAGCAGCTTAGCAGGAGGTAATGAGCAGTTCTTC
j_call: TRBJ2-7; v_call: TRBV7-2; d_call: TRBD2; clone_size: few; cdr3_aa: CASSQAGGPREQYF; cdr3_nt: TGTGCCAGCAGCCAAGCGGGAGGGCCTCGCGAGCAGTACTTC
j_call: TRBJ2-2; v_call: TRBV4-2; d_call: TRBD2; clone_size: many; cdr3_aa: CASSQDASGIVGGELFF; cdr3_nt: TGTGCCAGCAGCCAAGATGCTAGCGGGATAGTCGGCGGGGAGCTGTTTTTT
j_call: TRBJ1-2; v_call: TRBV6-5; d_call: NA; clone_size: many; cdr3_aa: CASRTGSYGYTF; cdr3_nt: TGTGCCAGCAGGACAGGCTCCTATGGCTACACCTTC
j_call: TRBJ1-1; v_call: TRBV7-8; d_call: NA; clone_size: NA; cdr3_aa: CASSFKGANTEAFF; cdr3_nt: TGTGCCAGCAGCTTTAAAGGAGCCAACACTGAAGCTTTCTTT
j_call: TRBJ1-6; v_call: TRBV20-1; d_call: NA; clone_size: many; cdr3_aa: CSATSFQGGNSPLHF; cdr3_nt: TGCAGTGCTACCTCCTTTCAGGGTGGGAATTCACCCCTCCACTTT
j_call: TRBJ1-3; v_call: TRBV11-2; d_call: TRBD1; clone_size: many; cdr3_aa: CASSLSPGQRNTIYF; cdr3_nt: TGTGCCAGCAGCTTATCACCGGGACAGAGAAACACCATATATTTT
j_call: TRBJ2-1; v_call: TRBV5-1; d_call: TRBD2; clone_size: many; cdr3_aa: CASTSGSDEQFF; cdr3_nt: TGCGCCAGCACTAGCGGGAGCGATGAGCAGTTCTTC
j_call: TRBJ1-2; v_call: TRBV4-2; d_call: NA; clone_size: many; cdr3_aa: CASSQGSVNGYTF; cdr3_nt: TGTGCCAGCAGCCAAGGTTCAGTGAATGGCTACACCTTC
j_call: TRBJ1-1; v_call: TRBV20-1; d_call: NA; clone_size: NA; cdr3_aa: CSASRQNLLGTEAFF; cdr3_nt: TGCAGTGCTAGTCGGCAGAACCTGTTGGGCACTGAAGCTTTCTTT
j_call: TRBJ2-1; v_call: TRBV30; d_call: NA; clone_size: NA; cdr3_aa: CAWGEGDNEQFF; cdr3_nt: TGTGCCTGGGGGGAAGGAGACAATGAGCAGTTCTTC
j_call: TRBJ1-1; v_call: TRBV5-1; d_call: TRBD1; clone_size: many; cdr3_aa: CASSFAAREGAGNTEAFF; cdr3_nt: TGCGCCAGCAGCTTTGCGGCGCGGGAGGGGGCCGGGAACACTGAAGCTTTCTTT
j_call: TRBJ2-3; v_call: TRBV11-2; d_call: NA; clone_size: many; cdr3_aa: CASSLDVARARDTQYF; cdr3_nt: TGTGCCAGCAGCTTAGATGTTGCCCGAGCCCGAGATACGCAGTATTTT
j_call: TRBJ2-3; v_call: TRBV5-6; d_call: NA; clone_size: many; cdr3_aa: CASSFRGDGVTDTQYF; cdr3_nt: TGTGCCAGCAGCTTCAGGGGGGACGGGGTCACAGATACGCAGTATTTT
j_call: TRBJ2-7; v_call: TRBV5-1; d_call: TRBD1; clone_size: many; cdr3_aa: CASRTGQGKHEQYF; cdr3_nt: TGCGCCAGCAGGACTGGACAGGGTAAACACGAGCAGTACTTC
j_call: TRBJ1-3; v_call: TRBV7-9; d_call: NA; clone_size: many; cdr3_aa: CASSLEADSGNTIYF; cdr3_nt: TGTGCCAGCAGCTTAGAGGCAGACTCTGGAAACACCATATATTTT
j_call: TRBJ1-3; v_call: TRBV18; d_call: NA; clone_size: many; cdr3_aa: CASSPESGNTIYF; cdr3_nt: TGTGCCAGCTCACCAGAGTCTGGAAACACCATATATTTT
j_call: TRBJ2-3; v_call: TRBV6-2/TRBV6-3; d_call: NA; clone_size: many; cdr3_aa: CASKWAGGTDTQYF; cdr3_nt: TGTGCCAGCAAGTGGGCAGGGGGGACAGATACGCAGTATTTT
j_call: TRBJ2-5; v_call: TRBV12-3/TRBV12-4; d_call: NA; clone_size: many; cdr3_aa: CASTPGAGTQYF; cdr3_nt: TGTGCCAGCACCCCCGGGGCGGGGACCCAGTACTTC
j_call: TRBJ2-2; v_call: TRBV7-9; d_call: NA; clone_size: many; cdr3_aa: CASSSWSTGELFF; cdr3_nt: TGTGCCAGCAGCTCCTGGTCCACCGGGGAGCTGTTTTTT
j_call: TRBJ1-1; v_call: TRBV12-3/TRBV12-4; d_call: NA; clone_size: many; cdr3_aa: CASSLMGRGFMNTEAFF; cdr3_nt: TGTGCCAGCAGTTTAATGGGCAGGGGTTTCATGAACACTGAAGCTTTCTTT
j_call: TRBJ2-5; v_call: TRBV20-1; d_call: TRBD1; clone_size: many; cdr3_aa: CSAPEDRALKTQYF; cdr3_nt: TGCAGTGCACCTGAGGACAGGGCGTTGAAGACCCAGTACTTC
j_call: TRBJ1-1; v_call: TRBV4-1; d_call: TRBD1; clone_size: many; cdr3_aa: CASSPTGSSPEAFF; cdr3_nt: TGCGCCAGCAGCCCGACAGGGTCCTCTCCTGAAGCTTTCTTT
j_call: TRBJ2-2; v_call: TRBV20-1; d_call: TRBD1; clone_size: many; cdr3_aa: CSARAPWDRNTGELFF; cdr3_nt: TGCAGTGCTAGAGCTCCTTGGGACAGAAACACCGGGGAGCTGTTTTTT
j_call: TRBJ2-2; v_call: TRBV24-1; d_call: NA; clone_size: many; cdr3_aa: CATKDTNTGELFF; cdr3_nt: TGTGCCACCAAAGACACTAACACCGGGGAGCTGTTTTTT